This T cell receptor beta chain emerged from a study of blood T cell repertoires in COVID-19. Germline V lookup: CDR1 GTSNPN, CDR2 SVGIG (reference sequence). The CDR3 length is 16 residues. Trimming took off 3 bases at V and 2 bases at J, with 19 bases between the two ends. Seattle patients were enrolled during active infection and followed longitudinally. Generated by immunoSEQ multiplex PCR, the TCRdb table keeps only in-frame clones and is missing some. Among about 98,000 clones listed, roughly 92% were seen once. This clonotype was obtained from a woman aged 45-65 years with COVID-19, enrolled during active disease. Sequencing input: peripheral blood. This chain connects TRBV30 to TRBJ1-2; D perhaps matches TRBD1 (6 bases). The CDR3: CAWSVTGGRANYGYTF. DNA of the CDR3: TGTGCCTGGAGCGTCACCGGGGGGCGAGCGAACTATGGCTACACCTTC.